This paragraph reports one T cell receptor (beta chain). The antigen remains undetermined. The entry originates in a study of cytomegalovirus exposure and HLA in healthy donors. Across the whole study: Counted in an early data release were about 86 million unique TCRs from HLA-typed donors. General observations from the study: TCR association rates varied by HLA locus in a later analysis, with DRB1 highest and HLA-C lowest.

PCR involved 60 Vbeta and 13 Jbeta primers. Repertoires were generated with immunoSEQ multiplex PCR, while TCRdb's copy carries only in-frame clones and drops some. The table shows around 300,000 clones, with about 75% occurring only once. Per germline, CDR1 SGHAT and CDR2 FQDESV (reference sequence). Deletions cut 5 bases from V and 2 bases from J, with 11 bases between. This CDR3 contains 14 residues. This TCR was sampled from a female donor in good health and CMV-seronegative. The V gene is TRBV11-1, the J gene TRBJ2-3; a possible D gene is TRBD2 (5 bases). Sequencing was performed on PBMCs. In DNA form, the CDR3 reads TGTGCCAGCAGCCGTACCGGGAACACAGATACGCAGTATTTT. As protein: CASSRTGNTDTQYF.